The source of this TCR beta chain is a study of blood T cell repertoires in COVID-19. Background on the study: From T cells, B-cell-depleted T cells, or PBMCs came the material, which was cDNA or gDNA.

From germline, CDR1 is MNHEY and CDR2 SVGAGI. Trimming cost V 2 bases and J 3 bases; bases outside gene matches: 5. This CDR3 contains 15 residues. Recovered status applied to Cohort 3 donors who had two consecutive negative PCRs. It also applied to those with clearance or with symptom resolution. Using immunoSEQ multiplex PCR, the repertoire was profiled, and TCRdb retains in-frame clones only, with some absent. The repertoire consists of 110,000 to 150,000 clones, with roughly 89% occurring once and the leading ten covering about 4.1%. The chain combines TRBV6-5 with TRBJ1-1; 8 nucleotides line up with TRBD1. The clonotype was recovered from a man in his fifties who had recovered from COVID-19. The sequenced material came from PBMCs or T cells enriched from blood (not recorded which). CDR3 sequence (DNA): TGTGCCAGCAGTTACGCAGGGGGCGGGGACACTGAAGCTTTCTTT. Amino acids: CASSYAGGGDTEAFF.